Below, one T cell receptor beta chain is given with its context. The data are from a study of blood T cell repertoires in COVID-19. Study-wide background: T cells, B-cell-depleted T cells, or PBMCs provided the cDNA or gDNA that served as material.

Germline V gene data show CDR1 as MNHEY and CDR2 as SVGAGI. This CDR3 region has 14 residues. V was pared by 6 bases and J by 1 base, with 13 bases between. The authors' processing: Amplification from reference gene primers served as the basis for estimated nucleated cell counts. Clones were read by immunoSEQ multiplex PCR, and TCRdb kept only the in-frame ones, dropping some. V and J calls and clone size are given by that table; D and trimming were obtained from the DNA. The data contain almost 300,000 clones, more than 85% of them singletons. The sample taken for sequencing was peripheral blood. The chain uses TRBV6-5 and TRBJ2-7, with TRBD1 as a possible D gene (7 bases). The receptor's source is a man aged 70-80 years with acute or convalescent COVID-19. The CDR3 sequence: CASRQGGPSYEQYF. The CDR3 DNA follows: TGTGCCAGCAGGCAGGGGGGACCTTCCTACGAGCAGTACTTC.